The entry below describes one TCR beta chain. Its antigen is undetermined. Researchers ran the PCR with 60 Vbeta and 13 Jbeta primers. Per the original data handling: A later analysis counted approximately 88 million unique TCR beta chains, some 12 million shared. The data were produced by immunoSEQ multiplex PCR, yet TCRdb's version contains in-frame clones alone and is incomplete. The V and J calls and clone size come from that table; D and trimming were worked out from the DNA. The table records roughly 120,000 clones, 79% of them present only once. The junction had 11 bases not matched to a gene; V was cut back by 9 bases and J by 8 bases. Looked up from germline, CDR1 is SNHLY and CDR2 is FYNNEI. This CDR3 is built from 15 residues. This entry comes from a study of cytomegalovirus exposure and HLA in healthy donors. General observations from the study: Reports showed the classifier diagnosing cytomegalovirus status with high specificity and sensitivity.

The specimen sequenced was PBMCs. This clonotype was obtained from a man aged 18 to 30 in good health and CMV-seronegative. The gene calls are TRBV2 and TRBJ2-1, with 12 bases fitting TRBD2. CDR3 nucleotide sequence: TGTGCCAGGAAGGGCGGGAGACTAGCGGGAGATGAGCAGTTCTTC. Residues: CARKGGRLAGDEQFF.